Detailed here is one TCR beta chain. Its antigen is undetermined. Using immunoSEQ multiplex PCR, the repertoire was profiled, and TCRdb retains in-frame clones only, with some absent. The repertoire includes 150,000 to 200,000 clones, about 91% of them detected once, and around 0.99% sits in the top ten. This sample is part of a study of T cell responses to AZD1222 COVID-19 vaccine. Broader study findings: The study found vaccine-associated CD4 TCRs spanning spike, dominant at 160-218 and 743-854. When two AZD1222 doses had been given, Spike-specific TCR breadth and depth rose. The reported proportion of spike-specific TCRs targeting unmutated variant regions was nearly half.

The V segment lost 8 bases and the J segment 0 bases; nucleotides outside the gene matches: 10. The CDR3 has 17 amino acids. Looked up from germline, CDR1 is ENHRY and CDR2 is SYGVKD. The gene calls are TRBV10-3 and TRBJ2-3, with 11 bases matching TRBD2. The clonotype comes from an adult who received the AZD1222 COVID-19 vaccine. Sequencing used peripheral blood, obtained 28 days after the second AZD1222 dose. Here the CDR3 reads CAIGKTSGGQSTDTQYF. CDR3 sequence (DNA): TGTGCCATCGGGAAAACTAGCGGGGGCCAGAGCACAGATACGCAGTATTTT.